This passage covers 26 T cell receptor beta chains from one sample sequenced in a study of beta chain features in type 1 diabetes. The study, taken as a whole, reports: All four CD4+ subsets of Type 1 diabetes patients contained TCRB CDR3s that were moderately but significantly shorter.

No antigen has been assigned to these receptors. Isolated RNA was reverse transcribed in full, so expressed TCRB transcripts were sequenced. This table comes from immunoSEQ multiplex PCR, and its TCRdb copy is limited to in-frame clones, with some not included. The table lists about 190,000 clones, roughly 8% of them singletons. The sequenced sample consisted of central memory CD4+ T cells from blood. The receptors shown here come from a woman aged 35 to 49 with type 1 diabetes.

The gene calls are TRBV6-6 and TRBJ1-5; D not certain. Germline CDR1 reads MNHNY; CDR2 reads SVGAGI (reference sequence). The CDR3 is 13 residues long. The V gene lost 2 bases and the J gene lost 7 bases, with 9 bases spanning the gap. The CDR3 DNA follows: TGTGCCAGCAGTTACGGGCCTGGCCAGCCCCAGCATTTT. Encoded protein: CASSYGPGQPQHF.

This clone was detected only once. J is TRBJ2-7 and V is TRBV29-1, with TRBD1 matching 7 bases. CDR1 SQVTM and CDR2 ANQGSEA come from the germline V gene. The CDR3 covers 15 residues. The V and J ends lost 3 bases and 7 bases, in that order; junction bases with no gene match: 15. The CDR3 protein is CSVDWVGQDLGEQYF. The CDR3 coding sequence is TGCAGCGTTGATTGGGTAGGACAGGACTTAGGGGAGCAGTACTTC.

This clone has a handful of counts. The rearrangement uses TRBV14 and TRBJ2-7; 7 bases line up with TRBD2. The V gene's germline CDR1 is SGHDN and CDR2 FVKESK. This CDR3 is 15 amino acids long. V trimming: 6 bases; J trimming: 5 bases; junction bases outside the gene matches: 13. The CDR3, as DNA: TGTGCCAGCAGACGAACGGAGGGACTATGGGACGAGCAGTACTTC. Translating gives CASRRTEGLWDEQYF. Full variable domain (remainder filled in from reference TRBV14 and TRBJ2-7): EAGVTQFPSHSVIEKGQTVTLRCDPISGHDNLYWYRRVMGKEIKFLLHFVKESKQDESGMPNNRFLAERTGGTYSTLKVQPAELEDSGVYFCASRRTEGLWDEQYFGPGTRLTVT.

This clone occurred a few times. The chain recombines TRBV28 with TRBJ2-7; D may be TRBD1 (6 bases). The V end was cut by 2 bases, the J end by 4 bases, with 15 bases between. The length of the CDR3 is 15 residues. CDR1 is MDHEN and CDR2 is SYDVKM in the germline V gene. CDR3 in DNA: TGTGCCAGCAGTTTAGACCTCCAGGGGAGTTACGAGCAGTACTTC. Its protein is CASSLDLQGSYEQYF.

In this sample, this clone turned up many times. This chain uses TRBV7-9 with TRBJ2-2; D is ambiguous. V was shortened by 5 bases and J by 4 bases, with 8 bases between the two germline ends. In germline, CDR1 is SEHNR, CDR2 FQNEAQ (reference sequence). There are 13 residues in the CDR3. The CDR3, as DNA: TGTGCCAGCAGCCCGTCGAGCACCGGGGAGCTGTTTTTT. Residues: CASSPSSTGELFF.

The chain employs TRBV7-3 and TRBJ2-6; 7 nucleotides align to TRBD2. The V segment lost 5 bases and the J segment 11 bases; nucleotides outside the gene matches: 6. Germline CDR1 and CDR2: SGHTA and FQGTGA. This CDR3 has 13 residues. The CDR3 DNA reads as TGTGCCAGCAGCCCCCGGGGGGTGGACGTCCTGACTTTC. Protein product: CASSPRGVDVLTF.

This clone came up a few times. The chain links TRBV30 to TRBJ1-1; D possibly corresponds to TRBD1 (6 bases). Germline CDR1 GTSNPN, CDR2 SVGIG (reference sequence). This CDR3 has 15 amino acids. V lost 3 bases, J lost 5 bases, and 19 bases lay in between. CDR3 sequence: CAWSAPGGDGTEAFF. The CDR3 bases are TGTGCCTGGAGCGCCCCGGGGGGCGATGGGACTGAAGCTTTCTTT.

This clone has only a few counts. J is TRBJ2-1 and V is TRBV4-3; possibly TRBD1 for D (6 bases). The length of the CDR3 is 13 residues. Deletions cut 4 bases from V and 10 bases from J, with 14 bases between. Germline CDR1 is LGHNA and CDR2 is YSLEER. The CDR3 spells CASSRIEQGEQFF. CDR3 bases: TGCGCCAGCAGCCGCATCGAACAGGGAGAGCAGTTCTTC.

This chain joins TRBV28 and TRBJ1-4, with TRBD1 matching 7 bases. This CDR3 has 16 amino acids. The germline gives CDR1 MDHEN, CDR2 SYDVKM. V gave up 4 bases and J gave up 5 bases; unmatched junction bases: 10. In DNA form, the CDR3 reads TGTGCCAGCAGTTCTCCTTGGACAGGCCAGAATGAAAAACTGTTTTTT. Amino acid sequence: CASSSPWTGQNEKLFF.

The chain uses TRBV9 and TRBJ2-5; weak D call: TRBD2 (6 bases). CDR1 is SGDLS and CDR2 is YYNGEE in the germline V gene. The V end lost 2 bases, the J end lost 5 bases, and 13 bases lay between the germline ends. CDR3 length: 14 residues. CDR3: CASSVPGADETQYF. CDR3 nucleotides: TGTGCCAGCAGCGTCCCGGGAGCCGACGAGACCCAGTACTTC. Drawing the rest from reference TRBV9 and TRBJ2-5, the complete variable domain is DSGVTQTPKHLITATGQRVTLRCSPRSGDLSVYWYQQSLDQGLQFLIQYYNGEERAKGNILERFSAQQFPDLHSELNLSSLELGDSALYFCASSVPGADETQYFGPGTRLLVL.

V usage is TRBV5-1 and J usage is TRBJ2-5, with 14 positions matching TRBD2. In germline, CDR1 is SGHRS, CDR2 YFSETQ. The length of the CDR3 is 16 residues. J was trimmed by 4 bases and V by 4 bases; bases with no gene match: 6. The CDR3 is CASSRGLAGVGETQYF. CDR3 coding DNA: TGCGCCAGCAGCCGGGGACTAGCGGGAGTTGGAGAGACCCAGTACTTC.

In DNA, the CDR3 is TGTGCCAGCAGTTATACACAGGGAATTGGCGAGCAGTACTTC. It is translated as CASSYTQGIGEQYF. The chain has TRBV7-3 and TRBJ2-7, with D perhaps TRBD1 (6 bases). Trimming cost V 6 bases and J 6 bases, with 18 bases left between them. This CDR3 contains 14 residues. Germline values: CDR1 SGHTA, CDR2 FQGTGA.

Only a few counts were recorded for this clone. This chain joins TRBV5-4 and TRBJ2-3; 7 bases are a match to TRBD1. CDR3 length: 14 residues. V dropped 3 bases and J dropped 5; count of bases not matched to a gene: 6. Germline V CDR1 and CDR2: SGHNT, YYREEE (reference sequence). CDR3 amino acids: CASSSIHRGDTQYF. The CDR3 DNA follows: TGTGCCAGCAGCTCAATTCACAGGGGAGATACGCAGTATTTT. The full variable domain, with the rest looked up from reference TRBV5-4 and TRBJ2-3, is ETGVTQSPTHLIKTRGQQVTLRCSSQSGHNTVSWYQQALGQGPQFIFQYYREEENGRGNFPPRFSGLQFPNYSSELNVNALELDDSALYLCASSSIHRGDTQYFGPGTRLTVL.

As to this clone: One junction end disagrees with the germline gene, perhaps due to a read error. The genes are TRBV6-5 and TRBJ1-1; D remains ambiguous. Germline V lookup: CDR1 MNHEY, CDR2 SVGAGI. This CDR3 spans 12 amino acids. CDR3 DNA: TGTGCCAGCAGTTACTCCGTTGGGGAGCTTTCTTTT. As protein: CASSYSVGELSF.

The chain has TRBV27 and TRBJ2-3; 8 bases line up with TRBD1. The CDR3 is 15 residues long. Losses at the gene ends were 8 bases for V and 4 bases for J; bases not matched to a gene: 11. Germline CDR1 MNHEY, CDR2 SMNVEV (reference sequence). This CDR3 reads CASRPGQGTADTQYF. In DNA form, the CDR3 reads TGTGCCAGCCGTCCAGGACAGGGTACCGCAGATACGCAGTATTTT.

This clone was counted a few times. The rearrangement uses TRBV5-1 and TRBJ2-7; D is possibly TRBD2 (6 bases). Germline V lookup: CDR1 SGHRS, CDR2 YFSETQ. Trimming pared 4 bases from V and 0 bases from J, leaving 14 bases between. This CDR3 has 15 residues. In DNA, the CDR3 is TGCGCCAGCAGCCGGGGGAGTTTTTCCTCCTACGAGCAGTACTTC. It specifies CASSRGSFSSYEQYF. The complete variable domain, with remaining parts taken from reference TRBV5-1 and TRBJ2-7, reads KAGVTQTPRYLIKTRGQQVTLSCSPISGHRSVSWYQQTPGQGLQFLFEYFSETQRNKGNFPGRFSGRQFSNSRSEMNVSTLELGDSALYLCASSRGSFSSYEQYFGPGTRLTVT.

In its sample, this clone was seen a few times. The chain has TRBV7-2 and TRBJ1-2; no clear D gene. There are 14 residues in the CDR3. The V end lost 5 bases, the J end lost 8 bases, and 18 bases lay between the germline ends. Germline V CDR1 and CDR2: SGHTA, FQGNSA. This CDR3 reads CASSPGGGVQGYTF. The DNA for the CDR3 is TGTGCCAGCAGCCCCGGCGGAGGAGTGCAAGGCTACACCTTC.

This clone came up a few times. The chain uses TRBV2 and TRBJ1-2, with 12 bases aligning to TRBD1. The CDR3 totals 15 residues. Trimming cost V 6 bases and J 4 bases; bases outside gene matches: 6. In germline, CDR1 is SNHLY, CDR2 FYNNEI. CDR3 sequence reads: CASRTGQGAGYGYTF. The CDR3 nucleotides read TGTGCCAGCAGGACGGGACAGGGGGCAGGCTATGGCTACACCTTC.

This clone has a handful of counts. The rearrangement joins TRBV27 to TRBJ2-2; 8 bases align to TRBD1. Germline V gives CDR1 MNHEY, CDR2 SMNVEV (reference sequence). Unmatched junction bases numbered 9, after V lost 6 bases and J lost 6 bases. The CDR3 sequence is 15 residues long. The CDR3: CASRRQGNAPGELFF. The CDR3 bases are TGTGCCAGCAGGCGACAGGGGAACGCTCCCGGGGAGCTGTTTTTT.

A few counts support this clone. V gene TRBV18 combines with J gene TRBJ2-3; D is undetermined. The CDR3 consists of 16 residues. V lost 6 bases to trimming and J lost 4 bases, with 20 bases between them. Germline CDR1 and CDR2: KGHSH and LQKENI. CDR3 DNA: TGTGCCAGCTCCCCCTTCCCAGACAAGCATGCAGATACGCAGTATTTT. It codes for CASSPFPDKHADTQYF. Complete variable domain (other parts from reference TRBV18 and TRBJ2-3): NAGVMQNPRHLVRRRGQEARLRCSPMKGHSHVYWYRQLPEEGLKFMVYLQKENIIDESGMPKERFSAEFPKEGPSILRIQQVVRGDSAAYFCASSPFPDKHADTQYFGPGTRLTVL.

This clone was detected only a few times. The gene calls are TRBV2 and TRBJ1-6; the D gene is possibly TRBD1 (5 bases). Trimming left V 1 base short and J 7 bases short, with 14 bases between. Germline CDR1 is SNHLY and CDR2 is FYNNEI. The CDR3 is 16 amino acids. The CDR3 reads CASSEVITGPNSPLHF. CDR3 DNA sequence: TGTGCCAGCAGTGAAGTAATAACAGGTCCCAATTCACCCCTCCACTTT.

The V call is TRBV28, the J call TRBJ2-7, with 8 positions matching TRBD1. V dropped 8 bases and J dropped 6; count of bases not matched to a gene: 12. Looked up from germline, CDR1 is MDHEN and CDR2 is SYDVKM. CDR3 length: 14 residues. The CDR3 nucleotides are TGTGCCAGCTACCCGGGGACAGGTTGGTTCGAGCAGTACTTC. This gives the protein CASYPGTGWFEQYF.

The V call is TRBV5-4, the J call TRBJ2-7; the match to TRBD2 covers 9 bases. The ends lost 4 bases at V and 0 bases at J; junction bases unmatched: 8. The V gene's germline CDR1 is SGHNT and CDR2 YYREEE (reference sequence). The CDR3 spans 16 residues. The CDR3 sequence: CASSSRSGGLSYEQYF. CDR3 coding DNA: TGTGCCAGCAGCAGTCGTAGCGGGGGCCTCTCCTACGAGCAGTACTTC.

The rearrangement uses TRBV18 and TRBJ2-4; 8 bases are a match to TRBD2. Germline-derived CDR1 and CDR2 are KGHSH and LQKENI. V trimming: 2 bases; J trimming: 0 bases; junction bases outside the gene matches: 12. CDR3 length equals 19 residues. CDR3 sequence reads: CASSPGLAAGALAKNIQYF. The CDR3 DNA is TGTGCCAGCTCACCAGGCTTGGCAGCGGGAGCGTTAGCCAAAAACATTCAGTACTTC.

J is TRBJ2-7 and V is TRBV29-1; 9 bases match TRBD1. Per germline, CDR1 SQVTM and CDR2 ANQGSEA. The V segment lost 7 bases and the J segment 7 bases; nucleotides outside the gene matches: 8. The CDR3 loop spans 12 amino acids. The CDR3 region is CSGSGTGREQYF. The CDR3 coding sequence is TGCAGCGGATCCGGGACAGGGCGGGAGCAGTACTTC.

In this sample, this clone turned up a few times. The rearrangement uses TRBV19 and TRBJ2-2, with 8 bases aligning to TRBD2. V lost 3 bases to trimming and J lost 2 bases; unmatched junction nucleotides: 2. The CDR3 spans 15 residues. Germline values: CDR1 LNHDA, CDR2 SQIVND (reference sequence). The CDR3 reads CASSILAGNTGELFF. The CDR3 nucleotides are TGTGCCAGTAGTATTCTAGCGGGTAACACCGGGGAGCTGTTTTTT. Full variable domain (outside the CDR3, taken from reference TRBV19 and TRBJ2-2): DGGITQSPKYLFRKEGQNVTLSCEQNLNHDAMYWYRQDPGQGLRLIYYSQIVNDFQKGDIAEGYSVSREKKESFPLTVTSAQKNPTAFYLCASSILAGNTGELFFGEGSRLTVL.